Shown below are 29 T cell receptor beta chains from a single sample sequenced in a study of OX40 agonist ivuxolimab in advanced cancers. Sequencing used immunoSEQ multiplex PCR; TCRdb keeps in-frame clones, though not all of them. The data hold roughly 23,000 clones, with roughly 86% observed a single time. The input for sequencing was CD4+ or CD8+ T cells sorted from blood, taken in a trial of the OX40 agonist ivuxolimab. The receptor set was obtained from an adult with an advanced solid tumor such as melanoma, head and neck, liver or kidney cancer.

The CDR3 DNA reads as TGTGCCAGCTCGACAGGGGGGAGCTACGAGCAGTACTTC. Its protein is CASSTGGSYEQYF. The chain recombines TRBV11-3 with TRBJ2-7; 9 positions agree with TRBD1. This CDR3 comprises 13 residues. The germline gives CDR1 SGHNT, CDR2 YENEEA. The V segment lost 8 bases and the J segment 3 bases; nucleotides outside the gene matches: 5.

V and J are TRBV6-5 and TRBJ2-7, with a weak D call TRBD1 (5 bases). V lost 6 bases to trimming and J lost 2 bases, with 14 bases between them. This CDR3 spans 14 amino acids. Germline CDR1 is MNHEY and CDR2 is SVGAGI. The CDR3 spells CASSSTVKTYEQYF. Here the CDR3 DNA reads TGTGCCAGCAGCTCGACAGTGAAAACCTACGAGCAGTACTTC.

The CDR3, as DNA: TGTGCCTCCCTCGGAGGGAACACTGAAGCTTTCTTT. Amino acid sequence: CASLGGNTEAFF. The rearrangement joins TRBV30 to TRBJ1-1; D remains ambiguous. The CDR3 consists of 12 residues. Germline CDR1 and CDR2: GTSNPN and SVGIG (reference sequence). Trimming removed 7 bases from V and 1 base from J, with 10 bases in between.

The chain couples TRBV4-1 to TRBJ2-1; D unclear. This CDR3 contains 14 residues. V was cut by 0 bases and J by 5 bases, with 8 bases left in between. Germline V CDR1 and CDR2: MGHRA, YSYEKL. CDR3 nucleotide sequence: TGCGCCAGCAGCCAAGAGTCAATCAACAATGAGCAGTTCTTC. Translating it yields CASSQESINNEQFF.

J is TRBJ2-7 and V is TRBV27; 8 bases agree with TRBD1. Trimming cost V 8 bases and J 4 bases; bases outside gene matches: 7. Germline CDR1 is MNHEY and CDR2 is SMNVEV (reference sequence). CDR3 length: 13 amino acids. As DNA, the CDR3 is TGTGCCAGCCGGCAGGGGGCTGGTTACGAGCAGTACTTC. It encodes CASRQGAGYEQYF.

This rearrangement joins TRBV28 to TRBJ2-7, with 8 bases lining up with TRBD1. J gave up 7 bases and V 3 bases, and 5 bases lay outside the gene matches. Germline CDR1 MDHEN, CDR2 SYDVKM. This CDR3 is 13 amino acids long. Written as DNA, the CDR3 is TGTGCCAGCAGTTTTGGCAGGGGGCAGGAGCAGTACTTC. Translating gives CASSFGRGQEQYF.

The V gene is TRBV28, the J gene TRBJ1-5; D unresolved. The CDR3 has 15 amino acids. The germline V gene has CDR1 MDHEN and CDR2 SYDVKM. Trimming cost V 5 bases and J 0 bases, with 11 bases left between them. In nucleotides, the CDR3 is TGTGCCAGCAGTACCCGCGGGGTTAGCAATCAGCCCCAGCATTTT. Translated: CASSTRGVSNQPQHF. The full variable domain, completed using reference TRBV28 and TRBJ1-5, is DVKVTQSSRYLVKRTGEKVFLECVQDMDHENMFWYRQDPGLGLRLIYFSYDVKMKEKGDIPEGYSVSREKKERFSLILESASTNQTSMYLCASSTRGVSNQPQHFGDGTRLSIL.

The V and J genes are TRBV18 and TRBJ1-2; the D is unclear. V lost 1 base and J 3 bases, leaving 9 bases between the germline ends. Germline-derived CDR1 and CDR2 are KGHSH and LQKENI. The CDR3 extends over 14 amino acids. CDR3 protein: CASSPRSGYYGYTF. The CDR3 coding sequence is TGTGCCAGCTCACCACGATCGGGGTACTATGGCTACACCTTC.

The chain links TRBV27 to TRBJ2-3; D tentatively fits TRBD1 or TRBD2 (5 bases each). CDR1 and CDR2 from the germline V gene are MNHEY and SMNVEV (reference sequence). The CDR3 spans 13 residues. V lost 4 bases, J lost 5 bases, and 10 bases lay in between. The chain's CDR3 is CASSWDDKDTQYF. CDR3 nucleotides: TGTGCCAGCAGTTGGGACGACAAAGATACGCAGTATTTT.

The rearrangement joins TRBV7-3 to TRBJ2-5; TRBD2 matches at 8 bases. The CDR3 has 15 amino acids. With V trimmed by 0 bases and J by 3 bases, 3 bases remained unmatched. Germline V gene lookup returns CDR1 SGHTA and CDR2 FQGTGA. CDR3 sequence: CASSLTGGVKETQYF. The CDR3 nucleotides read TGTGCCAGCAGCTTAACCGGGGGGGTCAAAGAGACCCAGTACTTC.

V usage is TRBV15 and J usage is TRBJ1-1; tentative D call: TRBD1 (6 bases). This CDR3 spans 14 amino acids. Germline CDR1 and CDR2: LNHNV and YYDKDF (reference sequence). V lost 3 bases and J 1 base, leaving 9 bases between the germline ends. CDR3 protein: CATSSTQGNTEAFF. The CDR3 coding sequence is TGTGCCACCAGCAGCACACAGGGGAACACTGAAGCTTTCTTT.

This clone was seen more than once but under ten times. V usage is TRBV19 and J usage is TRBJ1-1; the D is unclear. V was cut by 4 bases and J by 7 bases, with 19 bases left in between. Germline V gives CDR1 LNHDA, CDR2 SQIVND (reference sequence). The CDR3 has 15 residues. DNA for the CDR3: TGTGCCAGTAGTACCCCGGGATCACTACATCGTGAAGCTTTCTTT. It codes for CASSTPGSLHREAFF.

The chain has TRBV5-6 and TRBJ1-1; TRBD1 matches 12 bases. The CDR3 is made up of 14 amino acids. Germline loops: CDR1 SGHDT, CDR2 YYEEEE. After removal of 3 bases from V and 5 bases from J, the junction contained 2 bases not matched to a gene. The CDR3, as DNA: TGTGCCAGCAGCTGGGACAGGGGGCGTACTGAAGCTTTCTTT. Its translation: CASSWDRGRTEAFF.

This clone was observed a few times. The chain combines TRBV10-3 with TRBJ1-2; D uncertain. In germline, CDR1 is ENHRY, CDR2 SYGVKD. This CDR3 contains 11 residues. V was trimmed by 7 bases and J by 7 bases, leaving 10 bases between them. CDR3 loop: CAIMLLGGYTF. As DNA, the CDR3 is TGTGCCATCATGCTACTCGGTGGCTACACCTTC.

The V and J genes are TRBV11-1 and TRBJ2-7; D gene unclear. Germline lookup yields CDR1 SGHAT and CDR2 FQDESV (reference sequence). V lost 1 base, J lost 2 bases, and 18 bases lay in between. The CDR3 has 17 amino acids. Written as DNA, the CDR3 is TGTGCCAGCAGCTTAGGATTTCAGATCGGAAACACCTACGAGCAGTACTTC. Amino acid sequence: CASSLGFQIGNTYEQYF.

This clone appeared once. In DNA form, the CDR3 reads TGTGCCAGCAGTGAAGCCCTCGTTGGCACAATTGCCTACGAGCAGTACTTC. Translating gives CASSEALVGTIAYEQYF. The chain uses TRBV6-1 and TRBJ2-7, with D hard to call. The length of the CDR3 is 17 residues. CDR1 and CDR2 (germline): MNHNS, SASEGT. Trimming removed 0 bases from V and 2 bases from J, with 17 bases in between.

The CDR3 region is CASSQTGRYTGELFF. The CDR3 region has the DNA TGCGCCAGCAGTCAGACAGGGAGGTACACCGGGGAGCTGTTTTTT. This chain uses TRBV23-1 with TRBJ2-2; a possible D gene is TRBD1 (7 bases). TRBV23-1 is an open reading frame whose function is uncertain. CDR3 length equals 15 residues. V lost 3 bases to trimming and J lost 3 bases, with 11 bases between them.

At least ten counts were recorded for this clone. The CDR3 protein is CASSVATRAGELFF. CDR3 nucleotides: TGTGCCAGCAGCGTAGCAACCAGGGCCGGGGAGCTGTTTTTT. V and J are TRBV9 and TRBJ2-2, with D tentatively TRBD1 (5 bases). Between the trimmed V and J ends, which lost 0 bases and 6 bases, there was a span of 9 bases. The CDR3 has 14 residues. Germline assignment: CDR1 SGDLS and CDR2 YYNGEE.

This clone was observed a handful of times. The chain links TRBV5-5 to TRBJ2-5; D gene ambiguous. Trimming took off 0 bases at V and 5 bases at J, with 20 bases between the two ends. This CDR3 has 17 amino acids. Germline assignment: CDR1 SGHKS and CDR2 YYEKEE (reference sequence). The CDR3 here is CASSLVLLELVRETQYF. CDR3 in DNA: TGTGCCAGCAGCTTGGTACTGCTCGAACTCGTCCGCGAGACCCAGTACTTC.

This chain links TRBV7-6 with TRBJ2-7; tentative D call: TRBD1 (5 bases). Germline V gene data show CDR1 as SGHVS and CDR2 as FNYEAQ. V gave up 2 bases and J gave up 5 bases, with 10 bases separating them. There are 13 residues in the CDR3. Here the CDR3 DNA reads TGTGCCAGCAGCTTACAGGGTTTCCACGAGCAGTACTTC. It is translated as CASSLQGFHEQYF.

The chain couples TRBV13 to TRBJ1-4; D call uncertain. The CDR3 length is 13 residues. Germline V gene sequence: CDR1 PRHDT, CDR2 FYEKMQ (reference sequence). Trimming cost V 5 bases and J 3 bases, with 7 bases left between them. The CDR3 DNA reads as TGTGCCAGCAGCGGCTGGGCTAATGAAAAACTGTTTTTT. Translation gives CASSGWANEKLFF.

DNA of the CDR3: TGTGCCAGCAGTGAACAGCTAAACCATCAGCCCCAGCATTTT. Protein sequence: CASSEQLNHQPQHF. The chain uses TRBV2 and TRBJ1-5; D not resolved. V was clipped by 2 bases and J by 5 bases, with 10 bases between them. The germline CDR1 and CDR2 sequences are SNHLY and FYNNEI. This CDR3 has 14 residues.

V gene TRBV27 combines with J gene TRBJ1-2; 7 bases agree with TRBD1. J lost 7 bases, V lost 4 bases, and 6 bases had no gene match. CDR3 length: 13 amino acids. The germline V gene has CDR1 MNHEY and CDR2 SMNVEV (reference sequence). CDR3 nucleotides: TGTGCCAGCAGTTCGGTACCAGGGGGTGGCTACACCTTC. Amino acid sequence: CASSSVPGGGYTF.

The chain has TRBV6-5 and TRBJ1-2; 7 bases are a match to TRBD1. Germline V gene sequence: CDR1 MNHEY, CDR2 SVGAGI. This CDR3 has 14 residues. Unmatched junction bases numbered 8, after V lost 5 bases and J lost 5 bases. Here the CDR3 reads CASSPGQAVYGYTF. The CDR3 DNA reads as TGTGCCAGCAGTCCCGGACAGGCGGTATATGGCTACACCTTC.

V usage is TRBV9 and J usage is TRBJ1-3; D call uncertain. The CDR3 totals 14 residues. Trimming pared 2 bases from V and 4 bases from J, leaving 10 bases between. Per germline, CDR1 SGDLS and CDR2 YYNGEE. For the CDR3, the DNA is TGTGCCAGCAGCGTTTCTTTGTCGGGAAACACCATATATTTT. Residues: CASSVSLSGNTIYF.

The rearrangement uses TRBV4-1 and TRBJ1-6; 9 bases are a match to TRBD1. After removal of 3 bases from V and 0 bases from J, the junction contained 6 bases not matched to a gene. The CDR3 contains 18 residues. CDR1 MGHRA and CDR2 YSYEKL come from the germline V gene. Here the CDR3 DNA reads TGCGCCAGCAGCCATCACGGACAGGGGCCCTCCTATAATTCACCCCTCCACTTT. This gives the protein CASSHHGQGPSYNSPLHF.

The chain uses TRBV5-4 and TRBJ2-3; D unclear. Germline V lookup: CDR1 SGHNT, CDR2 YYREEE (reference sequence). Trimming stripped 0 bases from V and 7 bases from J, with 9 bases between. The CDR3 sequence is 13 residues long. CDR3: CASSLGWANTQYF. CDR3 DNA sequence: TGTGCCAGCAGCTTGGGCTGGGCAAATACGCAGTATTTT.

The V call is TRBV21-1, the J call TRBJ2-1; TRBD1, as called in the table, went unchecked against the DNA. TRBV21-1 is a pseudogene segment. The CDR3 runs to 15 residues. The CDR3 region is CASSSFRTGGNEQFF. CDR3 DNA sequence: TGTGCCAGCAGCAGCTTCAGGACAGGGGGAAATGAGCAGTTCTTC.

The chain links TRBV11-2 to TRBJ2-1; D gene uncertain. The CDR3 loop spans 13 amino acids. Germline values: CDR1 SGHAT, CDR2 FQNNGV. With 1 base removed from V and 8 bases from J, the gap between germline ends came to 9 bases. The CDR3 loop is CASSLVLVDEQFF. For the CDR3, the DNA is TGTGCCAGCAGCTTAGTGCTGGTCGATGAGCAGTTCTTC. Full variable domain (rest looked up from reference TRBV11-2 and TRBJ2-1): EAGVAQSPRYKIIEKRQSVAFWCNPISGHATLYWYQQILGQGPKLLIQFQNNGVVDDSQLPKDRFSAERLKGVDSTLKIQPAKLEDSAVYLCASSLVLVDEQFFGPGTRLTVL.